The 6 T cell receptor beta chains reported below all come from one sample, sequenced in a study of blood T cell repertoires in COVID-19. Method: immunoSEQ multiplex PCR; TCRdb's copy keeps in-frame clones and lacks some. The sample holds a few hundred thousand clones, 85% to 90% seen once. Sequencing was done on a sample of PBMCs or T cells enriched from blood (not recorded which). Every receptor here comes from a woman aged 50 to 60 who had been exposed to COVID-19.

The rearrangement uses TRBV7-6 and TRBJ2-2; 7 bases map to TRBD1. The germline V gene has CDR1 SGHVS and CDR2 FNYEAQ. Trimming removed 5 bases from V and 0 bases from J; junction bases left unmatched: 6. The CDR3 extends over 16 amino acids. The CDR3 nucleotides read TGTGCCAGCAGCCCACCTGGGACAGCGAACACCGGGGAGCTGTTTTTT. Its protein is CASSPPGTANTGELFF. The complete variable domain, with remaining parts taken from reference TRBV7-6 and TRBJ2-2, reads GAGVSQSPRYKVTKRGQDVALRCDPISGHVSLYWYRQALGQGPEFLTYFNYEAQQDKSGLPNDRFSAERPEGSISTLTIQRTEQRDSAMYRCASSPPGTANTGELFFGEGSRLTVL.

V is TRBV7-2 and J is TRBJ1-1; 8 nucleotides match TRBD1. Germline loops: CDR1 SGHTA, CDR2 FQGNSA. V lost 5 bases and J lost 6; bases outside the gene matches: 8. The CDR3 covers 14 residues. The CDR3 DNA sequence: TGTGCCAGCAGCGTAGAGACAGGGGCTCCTGAAGCTTTCTTT. Translated, it gives CASSVETGAPEAFF.

This chain uses TRBV5-1 with TRBJ1-4; weak D call: TRBD1 (5 bases). Trimming left V 0 bases short and J 2 bases short, with 8 bases between. The CDR3 extends over 15 amino acids. Germline lookup yields CDR1 SGHRS and CDR2 YFSETQ. As DNA, the CDR3 is TGCGCCAGCAGCTTGGAGGGGTGGACTAATGAAAAACTGTTTTTT. Translated, it gives CASSLEGWTNEKLFF.

The rearrangement links TRBV5-4 to TRBJ1-1, with 7 bases fitting TRBD1. Per germline, CDR1 SGHNT and CDR2 YYREEE (reference sequence). The junction had 3 bases not matched to a gene; V was cut back by 3 bases and J by 1 base. This CDR3 has 14 residues. CDR3 amino acids: CASSSGTENTEAFF. CDR3 DNA: TGTGCCAGCAGCTCCGGGACAGAGAACACTGAAGCTTTCTTT. The variable domain in full, with the rest retrieved from reference TRBV5-4 and TRBJ1-1, is ETGVTQSPTHLIKTRGQQVTLRCSSQSGHNTVSWYQQALGQGPQFIFQYYREEENGRGNFPPRFSGLQFPNYSSELNVNALELDDSALYLCASSSGTENTEAFFGQGTRLTVV.

The chain recombines TRBV5-1 with TRBJ2-1, with 10 nucleotides matching TRBD1. V lost 4 bases to trimming and J lost 2 bases; unmatched junction nucleotides: 3. Germline V lookup: CDR1 SGHRS, CDR2 YFSETQ. The CDR3 runs 15 residues. CDR3 amino acids: CASSRGQGAYNEQFF. CDR3 nucleotide sequence: TGCGCCAGCAGCCGAGGACAGGGGGCCTACAATGAGCAGTTCTTC. The entire variable domain, with the rest obtained from reference TRBV5-1 and TRBJ2-1, is as follows: KAGVTQTPRYLIKTRGQQVTLSCSPISGHRSVSWYQQTPGQGLQFLFEYFSETQRNKGNFPGRFSGRQFSNSRSEMNVSTLELGDSALYLCASSRGQGAYNEQFFGPGTRLTVL.

The sample holds a few counts of this clone. The rearrangement joins TRBV11-2 to TRBJ1-3; 7 nucleotides match TRBD1. V shed 3 bases, J shed 2 bases, and the junction held 4 bases outside the gene matches. Germline loops: CDR1 SGHAT, CDR2 FQNNGV. This CDR3 spans 15 amino acids. CDR3 amino acids: CASSFGDRAGNTIYF. CDR3 in DNA: TGTGCCAGCAGCTTCGGAGACAGGGCTGGAAACACCATATATTTT.